The rows below give T cell receptor beta chains drawn from one sample of a study of T cells in Graves' hyperthyroidism and ophthalmopathy. TCRdb called the multiplex PCR reads again in MiXCR, with one record for every CDR3 protein. The table has about 500,000 distinct CDR3 sequences, roughly an eighth seen once. The sample was blood. All receptors derive from a woman aged 18-29 years with Graves' hyperthyroidism. Each CDR3 is given without its conserved first and last residue. Only part of the rows carry a size: once, few, many, or a class if the clone is expanded.

13,TRBJ1-3,TRBV7-2,.,ASSEYYVAGSTIY
13,TRBJ1-5,TRBV19,few,ASSIKGSSNQPQH
15,TRBJ1-1,TRBV7-9,.,ASSFKAGTGPFTEAF
12,TRBJ1-4,TRBV30,many,AWSVFGTNEKLF
11,TRBJ2-3,TRBV20-1,.,SAEGGGVDTQY
11,TRBJ1-2,TRBV6-1,.,AGSEVQEVGYT
14,TRBJ2-4,TRBV14,many,ASSQGTFLAKNIQY
14,TRBJ1-6,TRBV6-2/TRBV6-3,many,ASSLGRGRGNSPLH
13,TRBJ2-2,TRBV29-1,few,SGVTGTGIYGELF
14,TRBJ2-1,TRBV9,.,ASSVAPLTGGSEQF